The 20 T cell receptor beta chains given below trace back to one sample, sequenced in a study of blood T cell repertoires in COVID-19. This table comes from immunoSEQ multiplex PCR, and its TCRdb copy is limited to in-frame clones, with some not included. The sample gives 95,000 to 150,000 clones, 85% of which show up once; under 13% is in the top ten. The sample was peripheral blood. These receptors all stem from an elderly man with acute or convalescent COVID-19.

CDR3 region: CASSVTSGGADEQYF. The CDR3 region has the DNA TGTGCCAGCAGTGTCACTAGCGGGGGGGCCGACGAGCAGTACTTC. This chain joins TRBV27 and TRBJ2-7; 13 bases match TRBD2. Trimming took 5 bases from V and 5 from J; bases not matched to a gene: 6. The CDR3 runs 15 residues. Looked up from germline, CDR1 is MNHEY and CDR2 is SMNVEV (reference sequence).

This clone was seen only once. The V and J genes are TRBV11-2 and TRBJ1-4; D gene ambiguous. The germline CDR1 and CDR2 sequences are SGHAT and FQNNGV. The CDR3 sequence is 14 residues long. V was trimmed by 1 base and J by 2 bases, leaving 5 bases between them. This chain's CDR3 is CASSLVGTNEKLFF. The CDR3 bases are TGTGCCAGCAGCTTAGTGGGCACTAATGAAAAACTGTTTTTT.

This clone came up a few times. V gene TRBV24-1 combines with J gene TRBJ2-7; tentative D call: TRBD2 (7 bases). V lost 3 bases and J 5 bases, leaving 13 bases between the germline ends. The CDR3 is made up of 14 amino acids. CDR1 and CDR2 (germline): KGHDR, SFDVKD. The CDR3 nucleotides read TGTGCCACCAGTGATCTGAGGGGGGGCCACGAGCAGTACTTC. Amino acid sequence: CATSDLRGGHEQYF.

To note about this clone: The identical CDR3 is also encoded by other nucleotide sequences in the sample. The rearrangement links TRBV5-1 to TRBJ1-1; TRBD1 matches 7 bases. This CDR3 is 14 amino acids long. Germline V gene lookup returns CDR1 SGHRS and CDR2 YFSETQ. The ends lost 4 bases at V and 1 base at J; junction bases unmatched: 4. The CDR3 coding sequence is TGCGCCAGCAGCCTAGGACAGGAGAACACTGAAGCTTTCTTT. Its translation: CASSLGQENTEAFF.

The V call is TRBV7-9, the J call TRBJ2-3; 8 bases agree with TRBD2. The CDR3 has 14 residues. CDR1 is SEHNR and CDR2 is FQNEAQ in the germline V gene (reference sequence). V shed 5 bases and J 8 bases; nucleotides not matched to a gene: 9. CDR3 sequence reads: CASSPYGGAGTQYF. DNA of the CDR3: TGTGCCAGCAGCCCATACGGGGGGGCCGGTACGCAGTATTTT.

CDR3: CASRRDRTSGNTIYF. The CDR3 DNA reads TGTGCCAGCAGGCGGGACAGGACCTCTGGAAACACCATATATTTT. V usage is TRBV5-6 and J usage is TRBJ1-3; 8 bases map to TRBD1. V was pared by 5 bases and J by 0 bases, with 4 bases of the junction left unmatched. Looked up from germline, CDR1 is SGHDT and CDR2 is YYEEEE. The CDR3 runs to 15 residues.

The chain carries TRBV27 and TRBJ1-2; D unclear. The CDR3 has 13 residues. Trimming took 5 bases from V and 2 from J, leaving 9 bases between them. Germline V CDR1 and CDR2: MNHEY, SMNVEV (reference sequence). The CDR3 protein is CASSPKENYGYTF. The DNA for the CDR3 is TGTGCCAGCAGTCCCAAGGAGAACTATGGCTACACCTTC.

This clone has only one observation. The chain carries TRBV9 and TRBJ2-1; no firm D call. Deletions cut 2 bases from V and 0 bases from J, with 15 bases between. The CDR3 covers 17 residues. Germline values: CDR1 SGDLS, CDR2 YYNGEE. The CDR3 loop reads CASSVGGFRSSYNEQFF. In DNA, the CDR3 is TGTGCCAGCAGCGTCGGTGGATTTAGGAGCTCCTACAATGAGCAGTTCTTC.

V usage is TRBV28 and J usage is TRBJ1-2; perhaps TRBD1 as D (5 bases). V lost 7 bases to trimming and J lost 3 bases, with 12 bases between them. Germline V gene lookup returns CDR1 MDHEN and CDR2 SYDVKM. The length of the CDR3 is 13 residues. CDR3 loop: CASTWGRDYGYTF. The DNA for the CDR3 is TGTGCCAGCACCTGGGGCAGAGACTATGGCTACACCTTC.

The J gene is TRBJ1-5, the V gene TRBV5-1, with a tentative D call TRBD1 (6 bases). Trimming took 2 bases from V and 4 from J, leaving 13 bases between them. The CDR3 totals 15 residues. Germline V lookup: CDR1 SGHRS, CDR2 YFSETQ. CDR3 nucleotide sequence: TGCGCCAGCAGCTTATCTTCGGACAGAAATCAGCCCCAGCATTTT. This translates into CASSLSSDRNQPQHF.

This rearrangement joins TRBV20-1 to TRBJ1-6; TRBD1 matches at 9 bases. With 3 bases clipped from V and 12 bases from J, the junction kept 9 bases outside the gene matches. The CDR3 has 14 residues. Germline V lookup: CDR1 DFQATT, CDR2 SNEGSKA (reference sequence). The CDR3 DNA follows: TGCAGTGCTAGTTTGGGGACAGGGAAGGTACCCCTCCACTTT. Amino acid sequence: CSASLGTGKVPLHF.

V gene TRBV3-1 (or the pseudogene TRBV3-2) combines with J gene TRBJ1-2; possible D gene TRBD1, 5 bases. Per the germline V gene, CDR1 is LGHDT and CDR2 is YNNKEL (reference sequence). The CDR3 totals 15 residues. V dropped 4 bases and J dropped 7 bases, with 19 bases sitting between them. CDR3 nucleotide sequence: TGTGCCAGCAGCCCCGTCTGGGCGCCGGGGGTTGGCTACACCTTC. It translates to CASSPVWAPGVGYTF.

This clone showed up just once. CDR3 region: CATSRDDRGYTF. For the CDR3, the DNA is TGTGCCACCAGCAGAGATGATCGGGGCTACACCTTC. The V call is TRBV15, the J call TRBJ1-2, with D uncertain. The CDR3 is 12 amino acids. Trimming removed 0 bases at V and 8 bases at J, with 7 bases between. Germline lookup yields CDR1 LNHNV and CDR2 YYDKDF (reference sequence).

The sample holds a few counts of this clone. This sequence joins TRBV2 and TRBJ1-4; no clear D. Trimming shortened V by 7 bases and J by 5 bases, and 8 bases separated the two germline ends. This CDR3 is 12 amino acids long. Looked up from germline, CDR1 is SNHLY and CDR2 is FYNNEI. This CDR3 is CASMRGNEKLFF. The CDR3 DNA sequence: TGTGCCAGCATGCGCGGGAATGAAAAACTGTTTTTT.

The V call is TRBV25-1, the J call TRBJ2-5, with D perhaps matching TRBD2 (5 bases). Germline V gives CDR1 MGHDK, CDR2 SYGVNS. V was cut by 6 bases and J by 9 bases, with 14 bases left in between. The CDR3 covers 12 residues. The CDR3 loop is CASRLSGSPQYF. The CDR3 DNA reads TGTGCCAGCAGACTGAGCGGATCTCCCCAGTACTTC.

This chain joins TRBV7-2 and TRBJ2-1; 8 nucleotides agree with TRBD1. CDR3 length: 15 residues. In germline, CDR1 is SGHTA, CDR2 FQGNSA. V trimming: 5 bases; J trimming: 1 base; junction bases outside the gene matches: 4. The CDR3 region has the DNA TGTGCCAGCAGCCCTCGGACAGGGTCCTACAATGAGCAGTTCTTC. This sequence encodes CASSPRTGSYNEQFF.

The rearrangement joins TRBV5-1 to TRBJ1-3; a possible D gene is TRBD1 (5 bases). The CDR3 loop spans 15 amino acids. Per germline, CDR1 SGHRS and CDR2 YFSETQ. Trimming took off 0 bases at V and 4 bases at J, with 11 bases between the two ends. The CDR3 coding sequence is TGCGCCAGCAGCTTGGTGCCAGGGCTGGGAAACACCATATATTTT. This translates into CASSLVPGLGNTIYF.

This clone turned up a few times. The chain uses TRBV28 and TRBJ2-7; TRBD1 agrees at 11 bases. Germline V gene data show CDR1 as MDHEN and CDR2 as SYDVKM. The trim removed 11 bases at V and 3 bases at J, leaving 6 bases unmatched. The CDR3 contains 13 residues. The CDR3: CASRGQGVYEQYF. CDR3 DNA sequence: TGTGCCTCACGGGGACAGGGGGTCTACGAGCAGTACTTC.

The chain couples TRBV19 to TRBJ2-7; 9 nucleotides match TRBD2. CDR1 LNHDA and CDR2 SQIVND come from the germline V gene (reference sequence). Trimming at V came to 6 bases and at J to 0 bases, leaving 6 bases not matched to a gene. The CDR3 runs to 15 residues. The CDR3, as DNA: TGTGCCAGTAGAGCGACTAGCGGAAGCTCCTACGAGCAGTACTTC. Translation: CASRATSGSSYEQYF.

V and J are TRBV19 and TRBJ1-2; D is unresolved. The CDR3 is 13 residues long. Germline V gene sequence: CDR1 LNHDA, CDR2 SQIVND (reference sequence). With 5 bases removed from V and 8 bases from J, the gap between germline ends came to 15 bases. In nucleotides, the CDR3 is TGTGCCAGTAGTGCACAGTCATCTGGCGGCTACACCTTC. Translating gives CASSAQSSGGYTF.